This T cell receptor (beta chain) was profiled in a study of OX40 agonist ivuxolimab in advanced cancers. Study context: Subjects had a mean age of around 60 years, with a range of roughly 20 to 79; around 80% were male. Three patients, one with hepatocellular carcinoma and two with cutaneous melanoma, responded partially.

V was clipped by 7 bases and J by 2 bases, with 7 bases between them. The CDR3 runs to 12 residues. CDR1 MNHNS and CDR2 SASEGT come from the germline V gene. Peripheral blood came from all dose cohorts at three timepoints. TCRdb keeps only in-frame clones here, not all; method: immunoSEQ multiplex PCR. Among tens of thousands of clones, 90% were seen once, and the ten largest hold 7.4%. The TCR comes from an adult with an advanced solid tumor such as melanoma, head and neck, liver or kidney cancer. The starting material was CD4+ or CD8+ T cells sorted from blood, obtained in a trial of the OX40 agonist ivuxolimab. The chain is built from TRBV6-1 and TRBJ2-3; the D is unclear. The CDR3 nucleotides are TGTGCCAGCAACCAGGCCACAGATACGCAGTATTTT. Amino acids: CASNQATDTQYF.